Included here is one T cell receptor (beta chain) sequence, with context. There are 14 residues in the CDR3. Trimming removed 8 bases from V and 0 bases from J; junction bases left unmatched: 6. Looked up from germline, CDR1 is MDHEN and CDR2 is SYDVKM. The PCR made use of 60 Vbeta and 13 Jbeta primers. Here immunoSEQ multiplex PCR was the method, and the copy in TCRdb shows in-frame clones only, minus some. The sample contains around 64,000 clones, over 75% of which appear only once. This sample stems from a study of cytomegalovirus exposure and HLA in healthy donors. At collection, donors were nominally healthy, but unrecorded immune exposures were probable.

The rearrangement joins TRBV28 to TRBJ2-7, with 8 bases matching TRBD1. The sequence derives from a female donor in good health and CMV-seronegative. The material sequenced was PBMCs. DNA of the CDR3: TGTGCCAGCCATCCGGGACAGGCCTCCTACGAGCAGTACTTC. Translating gives CASHPGQASYEQYF. Drawing the rest from reference TRBV28 and TRBJ2-7, the complete variable domain is DVKVTQSSRYLVKRTGEKVFLECVQDMDHENMFWYRQDPGLGLRLIYFSYDVKMKEKGDIPEGYSVSREKKERFSLILESASTNQTSMYLCASHPGQASYEQYFGPGTRLTVT.